The 6 T cell receptor beta chains below all came from one sample that was sequenced in a study of glioma-infiltrating T cells after dendritic cell vaccination. Assay used: immunoSEQ multiplex PCR; TCRdb lists only in-frame clones, some missing. The data contain about 32,000 clones, roughly 90% of them seen just once; the ten biggest clones take up roughly 2%. The material was blood, obtained before dendritic cell vaccination. The source of these receptors is a human donor with glioblastoma.

The chain uses TRBV7-9 and TRBJ1-6; a possible D gene is TRBD1 (5 bases). Per the germline V gene, CDR1 is SEHNR and CDR2 is FQNEAQ (reference sequence). The CDR3 has 16 residues. V lost 5 bases to trimming and J lost 3 bases, with 14 bases between them. In DNA form, the CDR3 reads TGTGCCAGCAGCCGACCGGTGACAGACTATAATTCACCCCTCCACTTT. It is translated as CASSRPVTDYNSPLHF.

The chain carries TRBV7-2 and TRBJ2-3, with a tentative D call TRBD1 (5 bases). Germline V gene lookup returns CDR1 SGHTA and CDR2 FQGNSA. V lost 5 bases, J lost 2 bases, and 17 bases lay in between. This CDR3 comprises 16 residues. CDR3 in amino acids: CASSPGHSFPTDTQYF. CDR3 DNA sequence: TGTGCCAGCAGCCCAGGACACTCCTTCCCCACAGATACGCAGTATTTT.

The V call is TRBV5-1, the J call TRBJ2-7; D may be TRBD2 (5 bases). The germline gives CDR1 SGHRS, CDR2 YFSETQ. The CDR3 spans 15 residues. Between the trimmed V and J ends, which lost 0 bases and 5 bases, there was a span of 15 bases. The CDR3 here is CASSLAGVQSHEQYF. The CDR3 bases are TGCGCCAGCAGCTTGGCCGGGGTACAGTCCCACGAGCAGTACTTC.

This clone was counted a single time. J is TRBJ2-7 and V is TRBV19, with 9 bases that match TRBD1. Germline CDR1 and CDR2: LNHDA and SQIVND (reference sequence). The CDR3 is 14 amino acids. V dropped 4 bases and J dropped 5; count of bases not matched to a gene: 6. The CDR3 nucleotides are TGTGCCAGTAGTACAAGGGACAGGGATAACGAGCAGTACTTC. This codes for CASSTRDRDNEQYF.

The CDR3 loop reads CASSPNIDSSGNTIYF. The CDR3 nucleotides are TGTGCCAGCAGTCCCAATATCGACAGCTCTGGAAACACCATATATTTT. The chain couples TRBV6-6 to TRBJ1-3, with D perhaps TRBD1 (5 bases). Germline-derived CDR1 and CDR2 are MNHNY and SVGAGI (reference sequence). Trimming left V 5 bases short and J 0 bases short, with 14 bases between. This CDR3 is 16 amino acids long.

The chain links TRBV7-2 to TRBJ1-3; 8 bases are a match to TRBD1. V dropped 5 bases and J dropped 0; count of bases not matched to a gene: 6. From germline, CDR1 is SGHTA and CDR2 FQGNSA. There are 16 residues in the CDR3. DNA of the CDR3: TGTGCCAGCAGCGCAGGGGGCGCCGGCTCTGGAAACACCATATATTTT. The encoded protein is CASSAGGAGSGNTIYF.